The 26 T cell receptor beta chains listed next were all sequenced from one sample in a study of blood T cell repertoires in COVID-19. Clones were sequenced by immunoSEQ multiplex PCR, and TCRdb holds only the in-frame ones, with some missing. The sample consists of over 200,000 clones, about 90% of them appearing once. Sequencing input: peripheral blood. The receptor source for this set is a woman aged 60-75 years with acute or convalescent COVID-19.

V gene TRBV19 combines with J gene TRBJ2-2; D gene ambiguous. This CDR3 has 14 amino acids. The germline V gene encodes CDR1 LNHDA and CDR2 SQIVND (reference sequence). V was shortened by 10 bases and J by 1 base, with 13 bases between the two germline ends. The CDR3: CATLPSWNTGELFF. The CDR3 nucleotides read TGTGCCACCCTTCCCTCCTGGAACACCGGGGAGCTGTTTTTT.

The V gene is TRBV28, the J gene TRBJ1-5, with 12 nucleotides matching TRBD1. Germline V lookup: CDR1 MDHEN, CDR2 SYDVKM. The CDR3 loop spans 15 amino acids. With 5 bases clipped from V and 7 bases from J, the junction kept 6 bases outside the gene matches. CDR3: CASSRDRGRWQPQHF. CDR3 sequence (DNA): TGTGCCAGCAGTAGGGACAGGGGGCGATGGCAGCCCCAGCATTTT.

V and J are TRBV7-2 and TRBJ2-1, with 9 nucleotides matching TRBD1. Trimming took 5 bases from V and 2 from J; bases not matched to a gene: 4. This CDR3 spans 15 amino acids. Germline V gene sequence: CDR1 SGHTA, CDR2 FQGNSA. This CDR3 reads CASSKTGGTYNEQFF. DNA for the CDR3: TGTGCCAGCAGCAAAACAGGGGGCACCTACAATGAGCAGTTCTTC.

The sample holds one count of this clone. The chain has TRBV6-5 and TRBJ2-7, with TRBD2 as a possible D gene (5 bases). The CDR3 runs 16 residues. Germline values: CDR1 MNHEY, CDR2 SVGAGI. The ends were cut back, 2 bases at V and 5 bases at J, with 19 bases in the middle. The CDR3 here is CASSYGGTGTSNEQYF. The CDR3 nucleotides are TGTGCCAGCAGTTACGGAGGTACGGGTACGAGCAACGAGCAGTACTTC.

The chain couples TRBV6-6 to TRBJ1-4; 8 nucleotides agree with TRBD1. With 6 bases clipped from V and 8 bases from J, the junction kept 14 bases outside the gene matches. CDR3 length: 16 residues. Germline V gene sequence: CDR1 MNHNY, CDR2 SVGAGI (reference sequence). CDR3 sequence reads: CASSRDRRLNNEKLFF. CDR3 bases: TGTGCCAGCAGCCGGGACAGGCGTCTCAATAACGAAAAACTGTTTTTT.

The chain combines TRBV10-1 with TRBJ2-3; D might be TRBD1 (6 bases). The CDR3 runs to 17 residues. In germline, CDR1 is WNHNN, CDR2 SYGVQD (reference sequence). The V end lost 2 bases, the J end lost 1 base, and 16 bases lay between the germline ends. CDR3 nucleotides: TGCGCCAGCAGTGAGATGGCAGGGGTACTTGGCACAGATACGCAGTATTTT. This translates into CASSEMAGVLGTDTQYF.

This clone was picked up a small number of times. The CDR3 DNA sequence: TGTGCCAGCAGCTCTGAGGGGGCGGGCACTGAAGCTTTCTTT. Translated, it gives CASSSEGAGTEAFF. The gene calls are TRBV7-2 and TRBJ1-1; 7 bases line up with TRBD1. This CDR3 has 14 residues. Germline V CDR1 and CDR2: SGHTA, FQGNSA. The junction had 6 bases not matched to a gene; V was cut back by 4 bases and J by 4 bases.

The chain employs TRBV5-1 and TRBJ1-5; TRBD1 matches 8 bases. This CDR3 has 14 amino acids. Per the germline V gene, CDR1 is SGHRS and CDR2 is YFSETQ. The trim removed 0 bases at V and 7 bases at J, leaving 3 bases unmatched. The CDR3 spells CASSLGTGSQPQHF. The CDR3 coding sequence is TGCGCCAGCAGCTTGGGGACAGGGTCCCAGCCCCAGCATTTT.

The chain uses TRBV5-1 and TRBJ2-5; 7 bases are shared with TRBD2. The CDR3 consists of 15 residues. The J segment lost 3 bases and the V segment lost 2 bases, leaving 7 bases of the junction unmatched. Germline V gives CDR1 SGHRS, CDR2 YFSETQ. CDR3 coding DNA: TGCGCCAGCAGCTTCAGTACTAGCGATAAAGAGACCCAGTACTTC. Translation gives CASSFSTSDKETQYF. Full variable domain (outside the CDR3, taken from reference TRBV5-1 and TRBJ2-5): KAGVTQTPRYLIKTRGQQVTLSCSPISGHRSVSWYQQTPGQGLQFLFEYFSETQRNKGNFPGRFSGRQFSNSRSEMNVSTLELGDSALYLCASSFSTSDKETQYFGPGTRLLVL.

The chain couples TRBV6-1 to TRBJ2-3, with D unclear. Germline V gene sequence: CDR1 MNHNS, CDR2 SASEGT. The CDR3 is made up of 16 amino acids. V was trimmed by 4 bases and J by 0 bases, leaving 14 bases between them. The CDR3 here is CASSAPITVSTDTQYF. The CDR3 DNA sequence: TGTGCCAGCAGTGCTCCGATTACAGTTAGCACAGATACGCAGTATTTT.

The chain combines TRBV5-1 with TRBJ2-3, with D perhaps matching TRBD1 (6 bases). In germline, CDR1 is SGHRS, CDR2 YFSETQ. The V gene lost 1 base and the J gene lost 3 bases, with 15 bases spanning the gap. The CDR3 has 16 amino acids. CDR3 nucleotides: TGCGCCAGCAGCTTGAGTCAGGGGCGCATGACAGATACGCAGTATTTT. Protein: CASSLSQGRMTDTQYF.

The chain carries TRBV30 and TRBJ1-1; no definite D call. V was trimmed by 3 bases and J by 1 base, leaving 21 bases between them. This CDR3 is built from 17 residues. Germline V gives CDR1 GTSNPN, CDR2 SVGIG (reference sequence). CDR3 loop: CAWRLDTKVKANTEAFF. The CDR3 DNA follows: TGTGCCTGGAGACTCGACACGAAAGTAAAAGCGAACACTGAAGCTTTCTTT.

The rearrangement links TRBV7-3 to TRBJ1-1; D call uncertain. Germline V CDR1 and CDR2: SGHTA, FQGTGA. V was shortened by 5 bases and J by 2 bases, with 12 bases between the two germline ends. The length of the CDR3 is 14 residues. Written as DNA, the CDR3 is TGTGCCAGCAGCGCTACCCGACAAAACACTGAAGCTTTCTTT. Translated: CASSATRQNTEAFF.

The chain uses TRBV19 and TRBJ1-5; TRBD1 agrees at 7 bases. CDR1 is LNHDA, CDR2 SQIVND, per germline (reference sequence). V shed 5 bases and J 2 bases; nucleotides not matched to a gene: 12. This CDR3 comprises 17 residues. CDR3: CASSYQGELVGNQPQHF. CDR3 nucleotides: TGTGCCAGTAGTTACCAGGGGGAACTAGTCGGCAATCAGCCCCAGCATTTT.

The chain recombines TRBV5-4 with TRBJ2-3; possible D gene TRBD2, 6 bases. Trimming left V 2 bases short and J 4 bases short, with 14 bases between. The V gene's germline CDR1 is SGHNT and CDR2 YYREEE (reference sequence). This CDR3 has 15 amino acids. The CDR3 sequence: CASSFGGAHADTQYF. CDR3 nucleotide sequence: TGTGCCAGCAGCTTTGGAGGGGCACACGCAGATACGCAGTATTTT.

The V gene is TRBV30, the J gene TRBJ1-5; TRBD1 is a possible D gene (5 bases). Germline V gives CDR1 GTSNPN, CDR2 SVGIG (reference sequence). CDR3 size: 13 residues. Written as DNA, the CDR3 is TGTGCACTCCACAAAGGGGGCAATCAGCCCCAGCATTTT. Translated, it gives CALHKGGNQPQHF.

In DNA form, the CDR3 reads TGTGCCGGGGCCTACGGGAGGGCCGTTTACACCGGGGAGCTGTTTTTT. Its protein product is CAGAYGRAVYTGELFF. The rearrangement links TRBV30 to TRBJ2-2, with 8 bases lining up with TRBD2. The CDR3 spans 16 residues. Germline CDR1 is GTSNPN and CDR2 is SVGIG (reference sequence). Trimming cost V 8 bases and J 3 bases; bases outside gene matches: 14.

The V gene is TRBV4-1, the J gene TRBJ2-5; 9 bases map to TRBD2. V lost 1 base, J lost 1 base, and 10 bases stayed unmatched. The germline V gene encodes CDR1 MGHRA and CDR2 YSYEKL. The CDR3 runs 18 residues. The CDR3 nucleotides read TGCGCCAGCAGCCAAGTTATAGCGGGAGTTCTGTTCCAAGAGACCCAGTACTTC. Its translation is CASSQVIAGVLFQETQYF.

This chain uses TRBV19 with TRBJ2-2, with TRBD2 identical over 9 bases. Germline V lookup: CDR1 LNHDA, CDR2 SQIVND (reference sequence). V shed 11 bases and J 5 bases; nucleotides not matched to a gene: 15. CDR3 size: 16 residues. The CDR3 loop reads CAAYPSGEGKTGELFF. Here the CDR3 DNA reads TGTGCCGCTTATCCTAGCGGGGAGGGGAAAACCGGGGAGCTGTTTTTT. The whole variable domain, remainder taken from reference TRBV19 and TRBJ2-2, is DGGITQSPKYLFRKEGQNVTLSCEQNLNHDAMYWYRQDPGQGLRLIYYSQIVNDFQKGDIAEGYSVSREKKESFPLTVTSAQKNPTAFYLCAAYPSGEGKTGELFFGEGSRLTVL.

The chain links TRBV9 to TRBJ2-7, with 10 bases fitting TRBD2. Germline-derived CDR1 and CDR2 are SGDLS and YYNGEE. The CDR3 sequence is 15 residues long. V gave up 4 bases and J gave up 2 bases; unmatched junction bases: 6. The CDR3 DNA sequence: TGTGCCAGCAGCACCCATAGCGGGGGGACCTACGAGCAGTACTTC. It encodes CASSTHSGGTYEQYF.

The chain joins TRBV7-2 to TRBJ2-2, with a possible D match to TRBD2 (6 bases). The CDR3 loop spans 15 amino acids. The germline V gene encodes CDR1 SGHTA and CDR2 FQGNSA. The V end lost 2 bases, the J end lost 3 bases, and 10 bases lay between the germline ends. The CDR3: CASSLRGGYTGELFF. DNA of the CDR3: TGTGCCAGCAGCTTAAGGGGAGGCTACACCGGGGAGCTGTTTTTT.

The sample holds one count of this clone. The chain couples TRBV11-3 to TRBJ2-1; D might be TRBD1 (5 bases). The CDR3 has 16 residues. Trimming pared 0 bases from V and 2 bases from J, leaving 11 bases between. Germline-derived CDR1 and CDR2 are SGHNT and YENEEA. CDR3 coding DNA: TGTGCCAGCAGCTTAGATGGAAGGGGCCCCTACAATGAGCAGTTCTTC. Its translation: CASSLDGRGPYNEQFF.

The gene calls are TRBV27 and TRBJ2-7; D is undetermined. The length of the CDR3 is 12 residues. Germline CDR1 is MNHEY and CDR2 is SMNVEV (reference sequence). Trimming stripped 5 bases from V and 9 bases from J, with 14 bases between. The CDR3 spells CASSTASRRQYF. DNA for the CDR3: TGTGCCAGCAGTACCGCGAGTCGTAGGCAGTACTTC.

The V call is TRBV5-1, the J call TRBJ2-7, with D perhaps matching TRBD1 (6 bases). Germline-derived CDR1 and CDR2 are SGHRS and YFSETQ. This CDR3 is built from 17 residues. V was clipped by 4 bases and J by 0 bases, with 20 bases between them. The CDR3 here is CASSRSGKGTSSYEQYF. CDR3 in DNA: TGCGCCAGCAGCCGGAGTGGTAAGGGGACAAGCTCCTACGAGCAGTACTTC.

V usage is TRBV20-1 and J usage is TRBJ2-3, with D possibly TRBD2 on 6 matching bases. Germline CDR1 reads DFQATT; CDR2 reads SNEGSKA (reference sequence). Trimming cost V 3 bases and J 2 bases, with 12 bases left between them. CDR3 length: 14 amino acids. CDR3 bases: TGCAGTGCTAGTCGGGGACTTGCCACAGATACGCAGTATTTT. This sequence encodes CSASRGLATDTQYF.

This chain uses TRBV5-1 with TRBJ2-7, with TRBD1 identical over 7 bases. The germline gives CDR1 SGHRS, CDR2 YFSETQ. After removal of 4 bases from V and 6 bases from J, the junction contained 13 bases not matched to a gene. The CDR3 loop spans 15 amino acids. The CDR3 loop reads CASSPPRGQISEQYF. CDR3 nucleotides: TGCGCCAGCAGCCCCCCCCGGGGACAGATTTCCGAGCAGTACTTC.